These 9 T cell receptor beta chains originate from one sample sequenced in a study of T cells in localized non-small cell lung cancer. Profiling relied on immunoSEQ multiplex PCR, and the TCRdb table lists in-frame clones only, not all of them. The top ten hold roughly 1.2% of the sample, which has fewer than 30,000 clones, roughly nine tenths seen once. Material: peripheral blood, obtained before any cancer treatment. These receptor sequences come from a woman aged 40 to 75 with stage I lung adenocarcinoma.

Of note for this clone: Other DNA variants within this sample encode the same CDR3. The chain carries TRBV27 and TRBJ1-2; D unclear. Germline assignment: CDR1 MNHEY and CDR2 SMNVEV (reference sequence). Trimming removed 6 bases at V and 4 bases at J, with 6 bases between. The CDR3 spans 11 residues. CDR3 loop: CASSSGYGYTF. CDR3 coding DNA: TGTGCCAGCAGCTCCGGCTATGGCTACACCTTC.

This chain uses TRBV5-4 with TRBJ1-2; unclear D gene. The CDR3 has 13 residues. The germline gives CDR1 SGHNT, CDR2 YYREEE (reference sequence). Trimming took 0 bases from V and 4 from J, leaving 7 bases between them. CDR3 nucleotide sequence: TGTGCCAGCAGCTTGGACGGTCCCTATGGCTACACCTTC. This encodes CASSLDGPYGYTF.

This chain uses TRBV10-2 with TRBJ2-7; 10 bases agree with TRBD2. The V gene end was trimmed by 1 base and the J gene end by 4 bases; junction bases not matched to a gene: 4. Germline values: CDR1 WSHSY, CDR2 SAAADI. The CDR3 runs 15 residues. CDR3 in amino acids: CASSEWVAGGYEQYF. The CDR3 coding sequence is TGCGCCAGCAGTGAGTGGGTAGCGGGGGGATACGAGCAGTACTTC.

The chain has TRBV9 and TRBJ2-7, with D possibly TRBD1 on 6 matching bases. Per the germline V gene, CDR1 is SGDLS and CDR2 is YYNGEE. Trimming took off 2 bases at V and 4 bases at J, with 22 bases between the two ends. The CDR3 extends over 17 amino acids. The CDR3 DNA reads as TGTGCCAGCAGCGTGAGGCCTTTAACAGGGCCCGGATACGAGCAGTACTTC. Amino acid sequence: CASSVRPLTGPGYEQYF.

The chain links TRBV28 to TRBJ2-7; D is uncertain. Per the germline V gene, CDR1 is MDHEN and CDR2 is SYDVKM. Between the trimmed V and J ends, which lost 0 bases and 6 bases, there was a span of 9 bases. This CDR3 region has 13 residues. CDR3 sequence: CASSLWELAEQYF. The CDR3 coding sequence is TGTGCCAGCAGTTTATGGGAGTTGGCCGAGCAGTACTTC.

CDR3 nucleotides: TGTGCCAGCAGCTCCCAAGACAGGGGGGTCTATGGCTACACCTTC. Protein product: CASSSQDRGVYGYTF. The chain links TRBV7-2 to TRBJ1-2; 9 positions match TRBD1. Trimming at V came to 4 bases and at J to 4 bases, leaving 7 bases not matched to a gene. There are 15 residues in the CDR3. Germline CDR1 and CDR2: SGHTA and FQGNSA.

J is TRBJ1-2 and V is TRBV4-2, with D tentatively TRBD1 (6 bases). CDR1 and CDR2 (germline): LGHNA, YNFKEQ. The germline V and J ends were trimmed by 0 bases and 0 bases, with 14 bases remaining between them. The CDR3 spans 17 residues. Written as DNA, the CDR3 is TGTGCCAGCAGCCAAGATAGCCAGGGGCCTACTAACTATGGCTACACCTTC. Translating gives CASSQDSQGPTNYGYTF.

V and J are TRBV7-8 and TRBJ2-3, with 16 bases fitting TRBD2. CDR1 and CDR2 (germline): SGHVS, FQNEAQ. This CDR3 contains 20 residues. Trimming cost V 3 bases and J 2 bases; bases outside gene matches: 11. CDR3 nucleotide sequence: TGTGCCAGCAGCTTGGGACTAGCGGGGGGGGCGATCCCTTCCACAGATACGCAGTATTTT. It translates to CASSLGLAGGAIPSTDTQYF.

V is TRBV11-3 and J is TRBJ1-6, with D hard to call. From germline, CDR1 is SGHNT and CDR2 YENEEA. This CDR3 is 15 amino acids long. V was clipped by 8 bases and J by 0 bases, with 11 bases between them. As DNA, the CDR3 is TGTGCCAGCGGCCGGGCGAGCTCCTATAATTCACCCCTCCACTTT. Translation gives CASGRASSYNSPLHF.